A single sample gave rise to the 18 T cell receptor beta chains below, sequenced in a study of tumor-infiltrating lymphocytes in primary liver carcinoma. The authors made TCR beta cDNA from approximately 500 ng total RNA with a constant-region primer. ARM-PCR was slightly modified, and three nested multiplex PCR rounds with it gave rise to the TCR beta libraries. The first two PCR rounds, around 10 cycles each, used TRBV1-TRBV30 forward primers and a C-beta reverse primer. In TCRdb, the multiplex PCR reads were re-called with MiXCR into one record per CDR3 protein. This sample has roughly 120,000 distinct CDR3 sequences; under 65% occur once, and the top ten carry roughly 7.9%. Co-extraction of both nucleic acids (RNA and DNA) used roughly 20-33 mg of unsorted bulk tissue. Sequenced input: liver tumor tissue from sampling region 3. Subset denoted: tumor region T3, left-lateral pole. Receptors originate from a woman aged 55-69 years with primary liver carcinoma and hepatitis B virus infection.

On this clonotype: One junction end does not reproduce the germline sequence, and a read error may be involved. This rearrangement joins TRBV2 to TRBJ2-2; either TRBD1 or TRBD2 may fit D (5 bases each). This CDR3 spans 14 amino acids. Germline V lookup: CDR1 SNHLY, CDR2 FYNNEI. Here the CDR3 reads CASSGPMNTGELFF. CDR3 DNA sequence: TGTGCCAGCTCGGGACCCATGAACACTGGGGAGTTGTTTTTT.

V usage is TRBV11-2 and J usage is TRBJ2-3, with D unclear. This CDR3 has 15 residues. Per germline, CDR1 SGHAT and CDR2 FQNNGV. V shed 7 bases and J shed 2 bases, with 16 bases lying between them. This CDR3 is CASNPFLENTDTQYF. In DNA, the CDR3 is TGTGCCAGCAACCCTTTCTTGGAAAACACAGATACGCAGTATTTT.

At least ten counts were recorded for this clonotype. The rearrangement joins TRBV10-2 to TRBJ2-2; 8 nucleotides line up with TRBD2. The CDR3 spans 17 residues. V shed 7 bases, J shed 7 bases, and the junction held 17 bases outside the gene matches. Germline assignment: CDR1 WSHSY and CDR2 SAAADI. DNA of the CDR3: TGCGCCAGCACGTGGGAGACTAGCGACAATCTGGGCGGGGAGCTGTTTTTT. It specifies CASTWETSDNLGGELFF.

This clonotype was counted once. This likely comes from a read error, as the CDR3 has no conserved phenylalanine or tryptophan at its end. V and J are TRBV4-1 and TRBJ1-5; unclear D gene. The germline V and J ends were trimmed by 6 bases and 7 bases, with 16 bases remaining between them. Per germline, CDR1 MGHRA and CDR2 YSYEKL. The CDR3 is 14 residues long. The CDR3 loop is CASSLEHGWQPQHL. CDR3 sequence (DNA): TGCGCCAGCAGTCTAGAACATGGGTGGCAGCCCCAGCATCTT.

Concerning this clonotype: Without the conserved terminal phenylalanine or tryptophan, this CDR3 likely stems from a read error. CDR3 nucleotide sequence: TGCGCCAGCAGCCAGGTAGACAGGGCGGATCAGCCCCAGCATTCT. Its translation is CASSQVDRADQPQHS. The chain is built from TRBV4-1 and TRBJ1-5; 7 bases match TRBD1. Trimming at V came to 3 bases and at J to 5 bases, leaving 7 bases not matched to a gene. Looked up from germline, CDR1 is MGHRA and CDR2 is YSYEKL. CDR3 length: 15 amino acids.

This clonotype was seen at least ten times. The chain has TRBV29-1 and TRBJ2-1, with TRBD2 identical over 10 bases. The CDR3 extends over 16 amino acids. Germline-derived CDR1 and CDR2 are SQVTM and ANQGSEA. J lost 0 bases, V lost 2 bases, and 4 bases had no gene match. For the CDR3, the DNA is TGCAGCGTTGAACGGGCTAGCGGGAGCTCCTACAATGAGCAGTTCTTC. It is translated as CSVERASGSSYNEQFF.

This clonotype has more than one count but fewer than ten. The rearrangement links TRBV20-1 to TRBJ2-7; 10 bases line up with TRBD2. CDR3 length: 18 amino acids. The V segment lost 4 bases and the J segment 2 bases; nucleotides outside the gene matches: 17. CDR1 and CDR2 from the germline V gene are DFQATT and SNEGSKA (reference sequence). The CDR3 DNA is TGCAGTGCTAAGGTTCAGTTCCAGCGGGAGGGAGGGGCCTACGAGCAGTACTTC. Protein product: CSAKVQFQREGGAYEQYF.

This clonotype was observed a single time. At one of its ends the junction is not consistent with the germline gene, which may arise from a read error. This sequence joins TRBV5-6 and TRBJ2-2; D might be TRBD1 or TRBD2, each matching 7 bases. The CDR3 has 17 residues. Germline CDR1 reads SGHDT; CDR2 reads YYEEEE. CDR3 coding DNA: TGTGCCAGCAGCTTGGTCACAGGGGAGGGAATCACCTGGGAGCTGTTTTTT. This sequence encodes CASSLVTGEGITWELFF.

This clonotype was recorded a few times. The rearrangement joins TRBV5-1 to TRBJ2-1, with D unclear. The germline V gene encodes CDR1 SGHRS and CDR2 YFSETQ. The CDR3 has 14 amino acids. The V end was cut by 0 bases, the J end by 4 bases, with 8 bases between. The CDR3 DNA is TGCGCCAGCAGCTTGGGGTCAGCATACAATGAGCAGTTCTTC. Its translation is CASSLGSAYNEQFF.

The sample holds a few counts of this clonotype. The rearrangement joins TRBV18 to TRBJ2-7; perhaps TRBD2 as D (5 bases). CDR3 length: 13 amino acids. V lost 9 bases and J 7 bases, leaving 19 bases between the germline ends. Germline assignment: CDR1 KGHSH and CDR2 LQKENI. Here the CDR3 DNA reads TGTGCCAGTGCTGAGGGTGTGGGTCGGGAGCAGTACTTC. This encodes CASAEGVGREQYF.

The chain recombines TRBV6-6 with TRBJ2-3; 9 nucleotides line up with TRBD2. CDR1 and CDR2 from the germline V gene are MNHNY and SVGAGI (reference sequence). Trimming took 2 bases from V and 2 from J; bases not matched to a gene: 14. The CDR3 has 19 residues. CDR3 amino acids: CASSYEGNSGSDNTDTQYF. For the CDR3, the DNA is TGTGCCAGCAGTTACGAGGGGAATAGCGGGAGTGACAACACAGATACGCAGTATTTT.

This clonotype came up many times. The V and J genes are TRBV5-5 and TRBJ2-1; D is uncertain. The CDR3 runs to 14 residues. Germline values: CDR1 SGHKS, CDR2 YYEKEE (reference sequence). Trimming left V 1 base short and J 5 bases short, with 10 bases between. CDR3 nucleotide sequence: TGTGCCAGCAGCTTGTTGTCCAGGAACAATGAGCAGTTCTTC. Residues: CASSLLSRNNEQFF.

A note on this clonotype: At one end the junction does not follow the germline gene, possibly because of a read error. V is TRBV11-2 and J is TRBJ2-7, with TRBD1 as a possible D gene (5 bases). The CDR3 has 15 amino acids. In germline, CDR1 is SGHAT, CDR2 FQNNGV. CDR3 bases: TGTGCCAACAGCTTAGTGGCAGGGCTAAGATACGAGCAGTACTTC. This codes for CANSLVAGLRYEQYF.

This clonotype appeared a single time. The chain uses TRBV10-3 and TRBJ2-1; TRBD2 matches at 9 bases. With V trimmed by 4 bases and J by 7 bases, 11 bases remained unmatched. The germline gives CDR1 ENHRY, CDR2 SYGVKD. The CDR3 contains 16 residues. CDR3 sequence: CAISVGSGRGDNEQFF. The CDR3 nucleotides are TGTGCCATCAGTGTGGGTAGCGGGAGAGGTGATAATGAGCAGTTCTTC.

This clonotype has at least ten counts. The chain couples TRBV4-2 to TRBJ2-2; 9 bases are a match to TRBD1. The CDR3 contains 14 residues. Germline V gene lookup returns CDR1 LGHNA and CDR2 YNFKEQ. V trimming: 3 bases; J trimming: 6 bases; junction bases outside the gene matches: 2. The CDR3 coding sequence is TGTGCCAGCAGCCAGGGACAGGGCGCCGGGGAGCTGTTTTTT. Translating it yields CASSQGQGAGELFF.

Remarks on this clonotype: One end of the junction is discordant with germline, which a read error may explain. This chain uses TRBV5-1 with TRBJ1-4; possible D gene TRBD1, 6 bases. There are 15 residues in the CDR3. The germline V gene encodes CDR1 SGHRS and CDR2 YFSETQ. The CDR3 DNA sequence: TGCGCCAGCAGCTTGAGGAGAGGGGGTAATGAAAAACCGTTTTTT. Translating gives CASSLRRGGNEKPFF.

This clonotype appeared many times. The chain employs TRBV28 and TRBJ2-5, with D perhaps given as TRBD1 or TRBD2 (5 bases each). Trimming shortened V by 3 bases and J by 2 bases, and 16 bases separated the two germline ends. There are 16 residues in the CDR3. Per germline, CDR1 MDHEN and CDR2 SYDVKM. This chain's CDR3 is CASSLRGGDPQETQYF. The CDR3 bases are TGTGCCAGCAGTTTGAGGGGCGGAGATCCTCAAGAGACCCAGTACTTC.

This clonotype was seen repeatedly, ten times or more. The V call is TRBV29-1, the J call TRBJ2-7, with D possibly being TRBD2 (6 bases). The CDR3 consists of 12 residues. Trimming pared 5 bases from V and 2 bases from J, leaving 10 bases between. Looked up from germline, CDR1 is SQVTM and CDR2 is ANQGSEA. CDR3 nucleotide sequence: TGCAGCGTTTCCGGGGGTACCTACGAGCAGTACTTC. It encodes CSVSGGTYEQYF.